This T cell receptor (beta chain) was sequenced during a study of human T cells and chemical hapten exposure. TCRdb re-derived calls from the RACE reads in MiXCR, one entry per CDR3 protein. The sample holds tens of thousands of distinct CDR3 sequences, 9.6% seen once. Overall study results and limits: Positive correlation was observed between PT1 expanded TCR counts and patch test score.

Trimming cost V 0 bases and J 0 bases, with 6 bases left between them. Germline V gene data show CDR1 as MNHNY and CDR2 as SVGAGI (reference sequence). This CDR3 is 15 amino acids long. This clonotype came up many times. Its antigen is undetermined. The time point: pre-sensitization, week 0. Regarding treatment: therapeutic diphenylcyclopropenone sensitization with weekly scalp DPC. V and J are TRBV6-6 and TRBJ2-1; D ambiguous. The sequencing here drew on whole blood, taken in connection with sensitization to the hapten diphenylcyclopropenone (DPC). The sequence was collected from a woman aged 40 to 50 with alopecia areata. Some clones in this sample may be carry-over from other donors' samples. This chain's CDR3 is CASSYSFSSYNEQFF. In DNA form, the CDR3 reads TGTGCCAGCAGTTACTCGTTCAGCTCCTACAATGAGCAGTTCTTC.